This T cell receptor beta chain was sequenced during a study of regulatory T cells in long-lasting Graves disease. Per the germline V gene, CDR1 is SQVTM and CDR2 is ANQGSEA. Unmatched junction bases numbered 8, after V lost 7 bases and J lost 4 bases. CDR3 length: 14 amino acids. Time point reported: newly diagnosed GD, antithyroid drugs for less than 3 months. PBMCs were the source of the RNA used for TCR sequencing. Guidelines of the American Thyroid Association were used to diagnose Graves' disease. The authors built TCR beta libraries using iRepertoire HTBI primers and Arm-PCR of CDR3 regions. TCRdb itself ran the multiplex PCR reads through MiXCR, one entry per CDR3 protein. Of under 450,000 distinct CDR3 sequences listed, around 15% are singletons. These same records also appear under a second study, on T cells in Graves' hyperthyroidism and ophthalmopathy. That source adds: Exclusion of a patient resulted from uncontrolled infection, other autoimmune disease, pregnancy or lactation. Using the HTBI primer set, a first-round RT-PCR was run on the TCR CDR3.

This material consisted of peripheral blood mononuclear cells (PBMCs), taken at new diagnosis, from a patient treated with antithyroid drugs. This TCR was recovered from a woman younger than 35 with Graves disease. The chain is built from TRBV29-1 and TRBJ2-1, with 9 positions matching TRBD1. The CDR3 DNA follows: TGCAGCGCGCCCGGGACAGGGCGATACAATGAGCAGTTCTTC. Translation gives CSAPGTGRYNEQFF.